These 29 T cell receptor beta chains came from one sample sequenced in a study of regulatory T cells in long-lasting Graves disease. This sample's time point: persistent/refractory GD, antithyroid drugs over 5 years with positive TRAb. RNA extracted from PBMCs served as the sequencing template. Libraries of TCR beta came from iRepertoire HTBI primers plus Arm-PCR of CDR3 regions. TCRdb re-called the multiplex PCR reads with MiXCR, one entry per CDR3 protein. Among 450,000 or so distinct CDR3 sequences, roughly 20% were seen once, and the ten largest hold 7% to 9.5%. Source: peripheral blood mononuclear cells (PBMCs), taken when the disease was refractory, from a patient treated with antithyroid drugs. Receptor source: a female donor with Graves disease.

This clonotype occurred many times. V and J are TRBV12-3 or TRBV12-4 and TRBJ2-7; 8 nucleotides line up with TRBD2. The CDR3 is made up of 15 amino acids. V was pared by 2 bases and J by 4 bases, with 7 bases of the junction left unmatched. The chain's CDR3 is CASSLTSGRTYEQYF. DNA for the CDR3: TGTGCCAGCAGTTTAACTAGCGGAAGGACATACGAGCAGTACTTC.

This clonotype was seen a few times. The V call is TRBV2, the J call TRBJ2-2; 7 nucleotides agree with TRBD1. V shed 5 bases and J 4 bases; nucleotides not matched to a gene: 7. The CDR3 sequence is 15 residues long. Germline CDR1 SNHLY, CDR2 FYNNEI. Here the CDR3 reads CASSPSGTATGELFF. The CDR3 nucleotides read TGTGCCAGCAGTCCTTCGGGGACAGCCACCGGGGAGCTGTTTTTT.

In this sample, this clonotype turned up a few times. This chain joins TRBV4-1 and TRBJ2-7; tentatively, D is TRBD2 (5 bases). V dropped 1 base and J dropped 4 bases, with 14 bases sitting between them. CDR3 length: 15 residues. CDR1 MGHRA and CDR2 YSYEKL come from the germline V gene. The CDR3 loop is CASSQVPGSGYEQYF. As DNA, the CDR3 is TGCGCCAGCAGCCAAGTCCCTGGATCGGGGTACGAGCAGTACTTC.

The gene calls are TRBV6-9 and TRBJ2-2; D remains ambiguous. V was clipped by 4 bases and J by 7 bases, with 13 bases between them. Germline-derived CDR1 and CDR2 are MNHGY and SVAAGI. CDR3 length equals 14 residues. CDR3 region: CASSLDNQLGELFF. CDR3 coding DNA: TGTGCCAGCAGTTTGGATAATCAACTCGGGGAGCTGTTTTTT.

This clonotype was counted a few times. J is TRBJ2-7 and V is TRBV7-2; 7 bases are a match to TRBD2. The CDR3 runs 14 residues. CDR1 is SGHTA, CDR2 FQGNSA, per germline. Losses at the gene ends were 6 bases for V and 9 bases for J; bases not matched to a gene: 14. CDR3 sequence: CASSPSGPPSGQYF. As DNA, the CDR3 is TGTGCCAGCAGTCCTAGCGGCCCCCCCAGCGGGCAGTACTTC.

This clonotype was counted many times. The chain joins TRBV30 to TRBJ1-2; a weak D match, TRBD1 (5 bases). There are 13 residues in the CDR3. Germline V gene lookup returns CDR1 GTSNPN and CDR2 SVGIG (reference sequence). V was cut by 0 bases and J by 8 bases, with 13 bases left in between. The CDR3 loop reads CAWSVRGKLGYTF. The CDR3 DNA follows: TGTGCCTGGAGTGTTAGGGGAAAATTGGGCTACACCTTC. The whole variable domain, filled in from reference TRBV30 and TRBJ1-2, reads SQTIHQWPATLVQPVGSPLSLECTVEGTSNPNLYWYRQAAGRGLQLLFYSVGIGQISSEVPQNLSASRPQDRQFILSSKKLLLSDSGFYLCAWSVRGKLGYTFGSGTRLTVV.

There are many counts of this clonotype. The chain couples TRBV28 to TRBJ1-2; D is possibly TRBD1 (5 bases). CDR1 MDHEN and CDR2 SYDVKM come from the germline V gene. The V end lost 5 bases, the J end lost 7 bases, and 17 bases lay between the germline ends. The CDR3 extends over 14 amino acids. The CDR3, as DNA: TGTGCCAGCAGTCGGGGCTTGGGGCTGAGTGGCTACACCTTC. This gives the protein CASSRGLGLSGYTF.

The chain uses TRBV28 and TRBJ1-6, with D perhaps matching TRBD1 (5 bases). The CDR3 is 15 residues long. Deletions cut 5 bases from V and 6 bases from J, with 14 bases between. Germline assignment: CDR1 MDHEN and CDR2 SYDVKM. The CDR3 bases are TGTGCCAGCAGTCCTCGGGAAGGGGTTAATTCACCCCTCCACTTT. Translating it yields CASSPREGVNSPLHF.

This clonotype was seen at least ten times. The chain has TRBV3-1 and TRBJ2-5; D gene unclear. The germline V gene encodes CDR1 LGHDT and CDR2 YNNKEL (reference sequence). CDR3 length: 14 residues. Deletions cut 1 base from V and 4 bases from J, with 10 bases between. The CDR3 nucleotides are TGTGCCAGCAGCCAAGCGTCTAGATTAGAGACCCAGTACTTC. Translating it yields CASSQASRLETQYF.

The gene calls are TRBV28 and TRBJ1-3, with a possible D match to TRBD1 (5 bases). The ends were cut back, 6 bases at V and 8 bases at J, with 17 bases in the middle. Germline V gene lookup returns CDR1 MDHEN and CDR2 SYDVKM. The CDR3 has 14 amino acids. CDR3 region: CASSPQAVGDTIYF. CDR3 coding DNA: TGTGCCAGCAGCCCCCAGGCGGTGGGGGACACCATATATTTT.

The CDR3 DNA follows: TGCGCCAGCAGCTTGGGTACAGGATATAGAAACTATGGCTACACCTTC. This encodes CASSLGTGYRNYGYTF. The chain carries TRBV5-1 and TRBJ1-2, with a possible D match to TRBD1 (5 bases). Trimming stripped 0 bases from V and 2 bases from J, with 14 bases between. Germline lookup yields CDR1 SGHRS and CDR2 YFSETQ. This CDR3 has 16 residues.

The table lists this clonotype with many counts. The J gene is TRBJ1-2, the V gene TRBV28; TRBD1 matches at 7 bases. The CDR3 has 13 residues. V shed 6 bases, J shed 8 bases, and the junction held 9 bases outside the gene matches. Germline assignment: CDR1 MDHEN and CDR2 SYDVKM. The CDR3 spells CASREQGVEGYTF. The CDR3 DNA reads TGTGCCAGCAGGGAGCAGGGGGTCGAAGGCTACACCTTC.

This clonotype has only a few counts. The chain couples TRBV20-1 to TRBJ1-5, with 7 bases lining up with TRBD1. With V trimmed by 6 bases and J by 3 bases, 5 bases remained unmatched. The CDR3 consists of 13 residues. Germline V gene sequence: CDR1 DFQATT, CDR2 SNEGSKA (reference sequence). CDR3: CSANDRVNQPQHF. The DNA of the CDR3 is TGCAGTGCAAATGACAGGGTCAATCAGCCCCAGCATTTT.

At least ten counts were recorded for this clonotype. This chain connects TRBV12-3 or TRBV12-4 to TRBJ2-6, with 10 bases aligning to TRBD1. J gave up 2 bases and V 6 bases, and 10 bases lay outside the gene matches. The CDR3 runs 18 residues. The CDR3 coding sequence is TGTGCCAGCAGCAGCCCAACCGGGACAGGGGCTGGGGCCAACGTCCTGACTTTC. Translating gives CASSSPTGTGAGANVLTF.

This clonotype was counted a few times. The gene calls are TRBV20-1 and TRBJ2-7, with 10 bases aligning to TRBD2. Germline V gene sequence: CDR1 DFQATT, CDR2 SNEGSKA (reference sequence). V was clipped by 5 bases and J by 0 bases; unmatched bases: 7. The length of the CDR3 is 15 residues. As DNA, the CDR3 is TGCAGTGCTTTCGGACTAGCGGAGAGCTCCTACGAGCAGTACTTC. Encoded protein: CSAFGLAESSYEQYF.

This chain uses TRBV27 with TRBJ1-1; the match to TRBD1 covers 7 bases. Germline trimming cut 8 bases from V and 5 bases from J; bases unmatched to any gene: 8. CDR3 length: 13 residues. Looked up from germline, CDR1 is MNHEY and CDR2 is SMNVEV (reference sequence). The CDR3 loop is CASGLTGRTEAFF. The DNA for the CDR3 is TGTGCCAGCGGGTTGACAGGGAGGACTGAAGCTTTCTTT.

J is TRBJ2-1 and V is TRBV20-1, with TRBD2 identical over 9 bases. The germline gives CDR1 DFQATT, CDR2 SNEGSKA (reference sequence). The ends lost 6 bases at V and 2 bases at J; junction bases unmatched: 11. This CDR3 spans 16 amino acids. Written as DNA, the CDR3 is TGCAGTGCCGACCCACTAGCGGGCCAAACCTACAATGAGCAGTTCTTC. Translation gives CSADPLAGQTYNEQFF.

The rearrangement links TRBV3-1 to TRBJ1-6; 8 nucleotides match TRBD1. After removal of 4 bases from V and 7 bases from J, the junction contained 6 bases not matched to a gene. The germline V gene encodes CDR1 LGHDT and CDR2 YNNKEL (reference sequence). The CDR3 totals 15 residues. CDR3 nucleotides: TGTGCCAGCAGCCTACCGACAGGGGTGAATTCACCCCTCCACTTT. The encoded protein is CASSLPTGVNSPLHF.

This clonotype turned up a few times. This chain connects TRBV10-3 to TRBJ2-5; D is unresolved. The CDR3 totals 14 residues. Germline CDR1 ENHRY, CDR2 SYGVKD. V gave up 2 bases and J gave up 5 bases, with 12 bases separating them. CDR3 sequence: CAISEPQTVETQYF. The CDR3 DNA follows: TGTGCCATCAGTGAGCCGCAGACTGTGGAGACCCAGTACTTC.

The rearrangement joins TRBV6-5 to TRBJ1-6, with 11 positions matching TRBD1. The V gene's germline CDR1 is MNHEY and CDR2 SVGAGI. This CDR3 contains 16 residues. V lost 0 bases, J lost 10 bases, and 5 bases stayed unmatched. The DNA of the CDR3 is TGTGCCAGCAGTTACTCGATCGGGACAGGGGGATCACCCCTCCACTTT. Translation: CASSYSIGTGGSPLHF.

This clonotype has just a few counts. This rearrangement joins TRBV19 to TRBJ2-3, with D perhaps TRBD1 (5 bases). CDR1 is LNHDA and CDR2 is SQIVND in the germline V gene (reference sequence). CDR3 length: 13 amino acids. Trimming cost V 8 bases and J 3 bases, with 12 bases left between them. In DNA form, the CDR3 reads TGTGCCAGTCAACAGGCAGGAACAGATACGCAGTATTTT. Its translation is CASQQAGTDTQYF.

The V and J genes are TRBV6-2 or TRBV6-3 and TRBJ2-1; 13 bases fit TRBD2. The CDR3 loop spans 19 amino acids. J was trimmed by 0 bases and V by 6 bases; bases with no gene match: 11. CDR1 MNHEY and CDR2 SVGEGT come from the germline V gene. The CDR3 nucleotides are TGTGCCAGCAGCTCTAGACTAGCGGGAGGATTGGGCTCCTACAATGAGCAGTTCTTC. This encodes CASSSRLAGGLGSYNEQFF.

This clonotype was seen more than once but under ten times. The CDR3 reads CASSSDPTINIQYF. DNA for the CDR3: TGTGCCAGCAGCTCCGATCCGACTATAAACATTCAGTACTTC. J is TRBJ2-4 and V is TRBV7-9; tentative D call: TRBD2 (5 bases). V was shortened by 4 bases and J by 6 bases, with 13 bases between the two germline ends. CDR1 SEHNR and CDR2 FQNEAQ come from the germline V gene (reference sequence). The CDR3 length is 14 residues.

This clonotype showed up many times. The V and J genes are TRBV7-6 and TRBJ2-2, with D perhaps matching TRBD2 (6 bases). The germline V gene has CDR1 SGHVS and CDR2 FNYEAQ. This CDR3 comprises 14 residues. Trimming took off 2 bases at V and 5 bases at J, with 9 bases between the two ends. In DNA form, the CDR3 reads TGTGCCAGCAGCTTATTTGCGGGGACCGGGGAGCTGTTTTTT. Encoded protein: CASSLFAGTGELFF.

The table lists this clonotype with many counts. The V gene is TRBV27, the J gene TRBJ2-4, with D uncertain. The ends were cut back, 6 bases at V and 1 base at J, with 10 bases in the middle. Germline V gene sequence: CDR1 MNHEY, CDR2 SMNVEV (reference sequence). The CDR3 covers 14 residues. The CDR3 is CASSPGGAKNIQYF. CDR3 nucleotide sequence: TGTGCCAGCAGCCCTGGTGGGGCCAAAAACATTCAGTACTTC.

This clonotype occurred a few times. The chain has TRBV20-1 and TRBJ2-5, with TRBD2 as a possible D gene (6 bases). Germline loops: CDR1 DFQATT, CDR2 SNEGSKA (reference sequence). This CDR3 region has 14 residues. The ends were cut back, 8 bases at V and 1 base at J, with 17 bases in the middle. DNA of the CDR3: TGCAGTTCTATAGCGGAACTCCTCCAAGAGACCCAGTACTTC. Its protein product is CSSIAELLQETQYF.

This clonotype has a handful of counts. The gene calls are TRBV4-1 and TRBJ1-1; the match to TRBD1 covers 8 bases. CDR1 MGHRA and CDR2 YSYEKL come from the germline V gene. Trimming cost V 7 bases and J 2 bases; bases outside gene matches: 3. The CDR3 is made up of 13 amino acids. CDR3 sequence (DNA): TGCGCCAGCACGGCAGGGGGCAACACTGAAGCTTTCTTT. Amino acid sequence: CASTAGGNTEAFF.

This clonotype was detected only a few times. The V gene is TRBV30, the J gene TRBJ1-1; TRBD1 aligns across 8 bases. The germline V gene encodes CDR1 GTSNPN and CDR2 SVGIG (reference sequence). The CDR3 covers 14 residues. V lost 7 bases, J lost 4 bases, and 11 bases stayed unmatched. CDR3 in DNA: TGTGCCTTACATTCAGGGGGCGCGGCCACTGAAGCTTTCTTT. Encoded protein: CALHSGGAATEAFF.

This clonotype was found many times. The chain is built from TRBV2 and TRBJ1-2, with 9 positions matching TRBD1. The CDR3 is 15 residues long. CDR1 is SNHLY, CDR2 FYNNEI, per germline. V trimming: 3 bases; J trimming: 7 bases; junction bases outside the gene matches: 9. The CDR3 sequence is CASSDRTGESSGYTF. The CDR3 nucleotides read TGTGCCAGCAGTGACAGGACAGGGGAATCGTCTGGCTACACCTTC.